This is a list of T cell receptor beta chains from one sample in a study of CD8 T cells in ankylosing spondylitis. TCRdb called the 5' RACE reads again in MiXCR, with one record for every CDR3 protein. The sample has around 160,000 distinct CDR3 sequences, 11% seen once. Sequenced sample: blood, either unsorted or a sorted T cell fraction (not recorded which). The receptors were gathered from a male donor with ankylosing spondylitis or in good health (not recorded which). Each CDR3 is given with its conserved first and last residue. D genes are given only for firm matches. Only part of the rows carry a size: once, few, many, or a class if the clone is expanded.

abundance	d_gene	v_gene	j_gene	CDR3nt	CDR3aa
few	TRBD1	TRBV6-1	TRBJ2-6	TGTGCCAGCAGTGGTTCGGTAATAAGACAGGGGGTTGAGGGGGCCAACGTCCTGACTTTC	CASSGSVIRQGVEGANVLTF
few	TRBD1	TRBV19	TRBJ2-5	TGTGCCAGTAGTGGGGACAGGGAAGAGACCCAGTACTTC	CASSGDREETQYF
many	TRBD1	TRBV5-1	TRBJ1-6	TGCGCCAGCAGCTTCGGCCGACAGGGAGCTTCATCACCCCTCCACTTT	CASSFGRQGASSPLHF
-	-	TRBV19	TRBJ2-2	TGTGCCAGTAGTATCAGCTCGGGGACCGGGGAGCTGTTTTTT	CASSISSGTGELFF
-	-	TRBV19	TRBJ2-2	TGTGCCAGTACCCTATCCGGCAGGGGGGGTACCGGGGAGCTGTTTTTT	CASTLSGRGGTGELFF
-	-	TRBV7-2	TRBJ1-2	TGTGCCAGCAGCCCCCGGGTCAGTTATACCTATGGCTACACCTTC	CASSPRVSYTYGYTF
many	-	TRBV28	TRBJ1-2	TGTGCCAGCAGTTTAACAGTCACCGGGTATGGCTACACCTTC	CASSLTVTGYGYTF
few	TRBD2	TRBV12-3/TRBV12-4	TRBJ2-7	TGTGCCAGCAGTCCCGTAGCGGGTCGTCACGAGCAGTACTTC	CASSPVAGRHEQYF
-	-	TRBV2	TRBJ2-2	TGTGCCAGCAGTGAAATAGGGTCGGTCTCCGGGGAGCTGTTTTTT	CASSEIGSVSGELFF
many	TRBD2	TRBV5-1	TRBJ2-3	TGCGCCAGCAGCTTGGGCGGGAGTTCAACAGATACGCAGTATTTT	CASSLGGSSTDTQYF
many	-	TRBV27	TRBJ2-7	TGTGCCAGCAGTTCGAGACCCGATTACGAGCAGTACTTC	CASSSRPDYEQYF
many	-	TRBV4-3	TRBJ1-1	TGCGCCAGCAGCCAAGATAGATCCCCCCCTCAAGCTTTCTTT	CASSQDRSPPQAFF
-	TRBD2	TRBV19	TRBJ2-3	TGTGCCAGTAGTTCCCAGCGGGAGAGGGCAGATACGCAGTATTTT	CASSSQRERADTQYF
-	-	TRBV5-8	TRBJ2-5	TGTACCAGCAGCTTGGAGGGTCAGGGTTATCAAGAGACCCAGTACTTC	CTSSLEGQGYQETQYF
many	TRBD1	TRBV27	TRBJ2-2	TGTGCCAGCAGTTCGGAACGACAGGGTTTCCCCGGGGAGCTGTTTTTT	CASSSERQGFPGELFF
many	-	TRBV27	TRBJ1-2	TGTGCCAGCAGTTCCCCGGGACACCCATATGGCTACACCTTC	CASSSPGHPYGYTF
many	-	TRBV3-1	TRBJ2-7	TGTGCCAGCAGCCAAGATGGGACTTTCTACGAGCAGTACTTC	CASSQDGTFYEQYF
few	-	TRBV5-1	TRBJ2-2	TGCGCCAGCAGCTTGGGTCCGAGGGGGAGTTACACCGGGGAGCTGTTTTTT	CASSLGPRGSYTGELFF
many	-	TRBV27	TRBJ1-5	TGTGCCAGCAGTCAAAGGGGAGGGGGAGGCAATCAGCCCCAGCATTTT	CASSQRGGGGNQPQHF
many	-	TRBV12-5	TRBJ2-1	TGTGCTAGTGGTAACACTTCGCCGTTCTTC	CASGNTSPFF
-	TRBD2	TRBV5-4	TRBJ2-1	TGTGCCAGCGGCTCGGGAGGGAACAATGAGCAGTTCTTC	CASGSGGNNEQFF
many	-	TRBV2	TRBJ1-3	TGTGCCAGCAGGTCCACAGGGAAGAGCTCTGGAAACACCATATATTTT	CASRSTGKSSGNTIYF
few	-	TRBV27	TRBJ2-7	TGTGCCAGCAGTTTATCGGCGGGTACCCACGAGCAGTACTTC	CASSLSAGTHEQYF